What follows are 22 T cell receptor beta chains derived from one specimen sequenced in a study of cytomegalovirus exposure and HLA in healthy donors (TCRdb year 2017). To prepare the library, the immunoSEQ multiplex PCR assay was applied. For the multiplex PCR, a mixture combining 60 forward primers for TCR Vbeta segments and 13 reverse primers for TCR Jbeta segments was used. What TCRdb holds here is the immuneACCESS table cut down to in-frame rearrangements. Part of the clones is not present; checked against another copy, under half of the missing clones reflect an unresolved V gene, and the others are unexplained. Here the sample has about 130,000 clones; 75% to 90% occur a single time. The top ten hold just over 2.5% of the sample. Input material: PBMCs. Source of these receptors: a man in his thirties or forties in good health and CMV-seronegative.

This clone was counted only a few times. The chain employs TRBV19 and TRBJ1-2, with TRBD1 matching over 8 bases. The CDR3 has 14 amino acids. Unmatched junction bases numbered 9, after V lost 2 bases and J lost 10 bases. Germline CDR1 is LNHDA and CDR2 is SQIVND (reference sequence). The CDR3 sequence: CASSIHSDREAYTF. CDR3 DNA: TGTGCCAGTAGTATACACTCGGACAGGGAGGCCTACACCTTC.

The rearrangement joins TRBV4-3 to TRBJ2-7; D perhaps matches TRBD1 (6 bases). Per the germline V gene, CDR1 is LGHNA and CDR2 is YSLEER. This CDR3 has 13 amino acids. V was shortened by 1 base and J by 6 bases, with 10 bases between the two germline ends. The CDR3 loop reads CASSQASGAEQYF. For the CDR3, the DNA is TGCGCCAGCAGCCAAGCCTCAGGGGCCGAGCAGTACTTC.

This clone was picked up one time. The chain is built from TRBV6-5 and TRBJ2-3; no reliable D call. Germline CDR1 reads MNHEY; CDR2 reads SVGAGI. Between the trimmed V and J ends, which lost 4 bases and 1 base, there was a span of 6 bases. CDR3 length: 13 residues. DNA of the CDR3: TGTGCCAGCAGTTCCCCCGGCACAGATACGCAGTATTTT. Its translation is CASSSPGTDTQYF.

The chain couples TRBV5-1 to TRBJ2-5; TRBD2 agrees at 13 bases. The ends lost 0 bases at V and 2 bases at J; junction bases unmatched: 7. Looked up from germline, CDR1 is SGHRS and CDR2 is YFSETQ. The CDR3 covers 18 residues. The CDR3 sequence: CASSLALAGGHLQETQYF. The CDR3 DNA is TGCGCCAGCAGCTTGGCACTAGCGGGAGGGCATCTTCAAGAGACCCAGTACTTC. The whole variable domain, remainder taken from reference TRBV5-1 and TRBJ2-5, is KAGVTQTPRYLIKTRGQQVTLSCSPISGHRSVSWYQQTPGQGLQFLFEYFSETQRNKGNFPGRFSGRQFSNSRSEMNVSTLELGDSALYLCASSLALAGGHLQETQYFGPGTRLLVL.

The rearrangement uses TRBV7-6 and TRBJ2-7; D perhaps matches TRBD1 (6 bases). V was trimmed by 5 bases and J by 5 bases, leaving 16 bases between them. Germline assignment: CDR1 SGHVS and CDR2 FNYEAQ. There are 14 residues in the CDR3. The CDR3 DNA is TGTGCCAGCAGCAACCCCCTCAGGGGCCACGAGCAGTACTTC. It translates to CASSNPLRGHEQYF.

This clone has only a few counts. CDR3 nucleotides: TGTGCCAGCAGGGGGTCAGGGGGGAATGAAAAACTGTTTTTT. Its protein is CASRGSGGNEKLFF. This chain connects TRBV28 to TRBJ1-4; 7 nucleotides align to TRBD1. Germline V lookup: CDR1 MDHEN, CDR2 SYDVKM. This CDR3 has 14 amino acids. The V gene end was trimmed by 6 bases and the J gene end by 5 bases; junction bases not matched to a gene: 6.

This clone was seen just once. The chain recombines TRBV13 with TRBJ2-7; 12 bases are shared with TRBD2. Germline V gene sequence: CDR1 PRHDT, CDR2 FYEKMQ (reference sequence). This CDR3 is built from 16 residues. Germline trimming cut 5 bases from V and 4 bases from J; bases unmatched to any gene: 9. CDR3 loop: CASSDKLAGGFYEQYF. CDR3 DNA: TGTGCCAGCAGCGACAAACTAGCGGGAGGCTTTTACGAGCAGTACTTC.

The chain recombines TRBV9 with TRBJ2-3; TRBD2 matches 13 bases. This CDR3 region has 16 residues. The V and J ends lost 1 base and 2 bases, in that order; junction bases with no gene match: 1. CDR1 SGDLS and CDR2 YYNGEE come from the germline V gene. The CDR3 DNA follows: TGTGCCAGCAGCGTAACTAGCGGGAGGGTCACAGATACGCAGTATTTT. Translated: CASSVTSGRVTDTQYF.

The chain joins TRBV29-1 to TRBJ2-5; weak D call: TRBD2 (5 bases). Germline CDR1 is SQVTM and CDR2 is ANQGSEA. V was pared by 3 bases and J by 4 bases, with 9 bases between. The CDR3 runs to 12 residues. The CDR3 loop reads CSVDRGRETQYF. The CDR3 DNA follows: TGCAGCGTTGATCGGGGTCGAGAGACCCAGTACTTC.

The chain is built from TRBV4-1 and TRBJ2-1; possibly TRBD2 for D (5 bases). CDR3 length: 17 amino acids. The ends were cut back, 1 base at V and 2 bases at J, with 15 bases in the middle. The germline V gene has CDR1 MGHRA and CDR2 YSYEKL. CDR3 region: CASSQVLAGQTYNEQFF. CDR3 DNA: TGCGCCAGCAGCCAAGTCCTGGCGGGCCAGACCTACAATGAGCAGTTCTTC.

V and J are TRBV19 and TRBJ2-5; D is perhaps TRBD2 (6 bases). CDR3 length: 15 residues. V was shortened by 5 bases and J by 8 bases, with 21 bases between the two germline ends. Germline values: CDR1 LNHDA, CDR2 SQIVND (reference sequence). The chain's CDR3 is CASSPPGVSPVTQYF. The CDR3 DNA follows: TGTGCCAGTAGTCCCCCGGGAGTGTCCCCGGTAACCCAGTACTTC.

The V gene is TRBV6-5, the J gene TRBJ1-1; TRBD1 aligns across 8 bases. CDR1 and CDR2 from the germline V gene are MNHEY and SVGAGI. CDR3 size: 15 residues. Trimming removed 6 bases from V and 2 bases from J; junction bases left unmatched: 8. In nucleotides, the CDR3 is TGTGCCAGCAGATTACGGACAGGGTATAACACTGAAGCTTTCTTT. Its protein is CASRLRTGYNTEAFF.

The V and J genes are TRBV4-1 and TRBJ2-7; 8 positions match TRBD1. The CDR3 is 14 amino acids. Germline V gene sequence: CDR1 MGHRA, CDR2 YSYEKL. The junction had 4 bases not matched to a gene; V was cut back by 4 bases and J by 2 bases. DNA for the CDR3: TGCGCCAGCAGCCTTGGGACAGGAGCCTACGAGCAGTACTTC. It yields the protein CASSLGTGAYEQYF.

The chain links TRBV12-5 to TRBJ2-2; 12 bases fit TRBD1. The CDR3 contains 17 residues. V trimming: 6 bases; J trimming: 0 bases; junction bases outside the gene matches: 5. In germline, CDR1 is LGHNT, CDR2 FRNRAP. DNA of the CDR3: TGTGCTAGTGGGCGAGGGACAGGGGGCGCGAACACCGGGGAGCTGTTTTTT. This encodes CASGRGTGGANTGELFF. Full variable domain (outside the CDR3, taken from reference TRBV12-5 and TRBJ2-2): DARVTQTPRHKVTEMGQEVTMRCQPILGHNTVFWYRQTMMQGLELLAYFRNRAPLDDSGMPKDRFSAEMPDATLATLKIQPSEPRDSAVYFCASGRGTGGANTGELFFGEGSRLTVL.

This clone has just a few counts. The CDR3 does not end in the conserved phenylalanine or tryptophan, so this is likely a read error. The DNA is omitted, as the CDR3 cannot be located on it reliably, and the CDR3 follows TCRdb's listing. The J gene is TRBJ2-7, the V gene TRBV7-2; whether TRBD2, the table's D call, matches the DNA was not checked. CDR1 is SGHTA and CDR2 is FQGNSA in the germline V gene. The CDR3 is made up of 13 amino acids, end residues included. The chain's CDR3 is CASSLAHGSDPGE.

The V and J genes are TRBV7-2 and TRBJ2-1, with 10 bases identical to TRBD2. The CDR3 contains 15 residues. Germline trimming cut 0 bases from V and 9 bases from J; bases unmatched to any gene: 5. The V gene's germline CDR1 is SGHTA and CDR2 FQGNSA. This CDR3 reads CASSLARLAGGEQFF. The CDR3, as DNA: TGTGCCAGCAGCTTAGCCCGCTTAGCGGGAGGTGAGCAGTTCTTC.

The rearrangement joins TRBV15 to TRBJ2-7, with D perhaps matching TRBD1 (6 bases). The ends were cut back, 4 bases at V and 4 bases at J, with 8 bases in the middle. The CDR3 contains 12 residues. From germline, CDR1 is LNHNV and CDR2 YYDKDF (reference sequence). The CDR3 DNA sequence: TGTGCCACCAGCACAGGGGAGTACGAGCAGTACTTC. Protein sequence: CATSTGEYEQYF.

The rearrangement joins TRBV28 to TRBJ1-2; a possible D gene is TRBD1 (6 bases). The ends were cut back, 4 bases at V and 3 bases at J, with 15 bases in the middle. This CDR3 comprises 15 residues. Germline CDR1 and CDR2: MDHEN and SYDVKM. CDR3 sequence reads: CASSYPGAADYGYTF. The DNA for the CDR3 is TGTGCCAGCAGTTACCCAGGGGCCGCGGACTATGGCTACACCTTC.

The rearrangement links TRBV15 to TRBJ1-4; maybe TRBD1 (6 bases). The CDR3 is 17 residues long. Deletions cut 1 base from V and 2 bases from J, with 14 bases between. Per the germline V gene, CDR1 is LNHNV and CDR2 is YYDKDF (reference sequence). CDR3 coding DNA: TGTGCCACCAGCAGAGGAAGGAGGGGGGGCACTAATGAAAAACTGTTTTTT. Amino acids: CATSRGRRGGTNEKLFF.

The V call is TRBV20-1, the J call TRBJ1-2, with a tentative D call TRBD1 (5 bases). CDR3 length equals 10 residues. Germline CDR1 DFQATT, CDR2 SNEGSKA (reference sequence). V was clipped by 6 bases and J by 3 bases, with 5 bases between them. The CDR3 spells CSAGDYGYTF. The CDR3 DNA sequence: TGCAGTGCAGGGGACTATGGCTACACCTTC.

The chain recombines TRBV7-9 with TRBJ1-3, with unresolved D. Germline-derived CDR1 and CDR2 are SEHNR and FQNEAQ (reference sequence). The CDR3 consists of 13 residues. With 6 bases removed from V and 0 bases from J, the gap between germline ends came to 6 bases. CDR3 sequence (DNA): TGTGCCAGCAGACCGAGCTCTGGAAACACCATATATTTT. Translating gives CASRPSSGNTIYF.

The chain employs TRBV29-1 and TRBJ2-1; 8 nucleotides align to TRBD1. Germline V gene data show CDR1 as SQVTM and CDR2 as ANQGSEA. The CDR3 contains 14 residues. The ends lost 7 bases at V and 6 bases at J; junction bases unmatched: 11. The chain's CDR3 is CSATRTGSRNEQFF. The CDR3 DNA reads as TGCAGCGCTACTCGGACAGGGAGCCGCAATGAGCAGTTCTTC.